This TCR beta chain was sequenced during a study of metastatic and nonmetastatic thyroid tumors. In the original processing: A papillary thyroid cancer distant-metastasis classifier was built from CDR3 differences across clinicopathological groups. TCRdb re-called clones from the PCR reads using MiXCR. TCRdb, not the authors, supplied the V and J calls. The table lists some 46,000 clones, about 25% of them singletons. The length of the CDR3 is 13 residues. The germline V gene has CDR1 MNHNS and CDR2 SASEGT. V was trimmed by 6 bases and J by 6 bases, leaving 14 bases between them. The entire patient cohort was treatment-naive prior to thyroid surgery. Note on this clone: Its cognate antigen is unknown.

Overall study results and limits: Malignant thyroid tumors reportedly exceeded benign nodules significantly in TCR beta diversity, with the difference appearing in blood and tumor.

The source is a male donor with papillary thyroid cancer or a benign thyroid nodule (not recorded which). Some clones in this sample may be carry-over from other donors' samples. The V and J genes are TRBV6-1 and TRBJ1-1; the D is unclear. Sequenced input: blood. CDR3 nucleotides: TGTGCCAGCAGCCCCGGGATCATTCCTGAAGCTTTCTTT. This encodes CASSPGIIPEAFF.